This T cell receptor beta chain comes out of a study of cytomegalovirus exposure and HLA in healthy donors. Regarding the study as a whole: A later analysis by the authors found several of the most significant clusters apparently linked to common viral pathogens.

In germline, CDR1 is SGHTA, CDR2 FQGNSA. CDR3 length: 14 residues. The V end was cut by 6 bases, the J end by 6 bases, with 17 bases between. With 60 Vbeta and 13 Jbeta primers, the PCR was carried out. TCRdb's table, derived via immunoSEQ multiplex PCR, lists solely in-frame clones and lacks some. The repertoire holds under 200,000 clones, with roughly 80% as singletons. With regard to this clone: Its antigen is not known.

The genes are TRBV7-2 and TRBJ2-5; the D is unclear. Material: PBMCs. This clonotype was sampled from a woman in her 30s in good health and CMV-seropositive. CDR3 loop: CASSAVVLIQTQYF. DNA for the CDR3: TGTGCCAGCAGTGCCGTAGTGCTCATCCAGACCCAGTACTTC. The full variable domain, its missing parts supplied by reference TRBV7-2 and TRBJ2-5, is GAGVSQSPSNKVTEKGKDVELRCDPISGHTALYWYRQSLGQGLEFLIYFQGNSAPDKSGLPSDRFSAERTGGSVSTLTIQRTQQEDSAVYLCASSAVVLIQTQYFGPGTRLLVL.